The 27 T cell receptor beta chains reported below all come from one sample, sequenced in a study of T cell repertoires in cytomegalovirus infection. One entry per CDR3 protein results from TCRdb running MiXCR on the reads. The sample includes more than 650,000 distinct CDR3 sequences, 35% of them seen just once. Sequenced material: PBMCs. Receptor source: a human donor in good health (CMV status not recorded). Some clones in this sample may be carry-over from other donors' samples.

This clonotype was observed at least ten times. The V gene is TRBV7-2, the J gene TRBJ2-1, with 8 bases lining up with TRBD1. CDR1 and CDR2 from the germline V gene are SGHTA and FQGNSA. Unmatched junction bases numbered 8, after V lost 5 bases and J lost 5 bases. CDR3 length: 15 residues. The CDR3 sequence is CASSARDRPHNEQFF. The CDR3 nucleotides are TGTGCCAGCAGCGCTAGGGACAGGCCGCACAATGAGCAGTTCTTC.

This clonotype was found once. One end of the junction is discordant with germline, which a read error may explain. The chain has TRBV7-3 and TRBJ2-7; D might be TRBD1 (5 bases). CDR1 and CDR2 from the germline V gene are SGHTA and FQGTGA. The CDR3 covers 13 residues. CDR3 region: CASSLTGRGEPYF. The CDR3 nucleotides read TGTGCCAGCAGCTTAACGGGAAGGGGTGAGCCGTACTTC.

This clonotype was seen a handful of times. This chain uses TRBV20-1 with TRBJ2-7, with D possibly being TRBD1 (5 bases). The CDR3 extends over 16 amino acids. CDR1 and CDR2 (germline): DFQATT, SNEGSKA (reference sequence). The ends were cut back, 6 bases at V and 1 base at J, with 22 bases in the middle. The CDR3 is CSAPPRAAKPSYEQYF. CDR3 in DNA: TGCAGTGCGCCCCCCAGGGCAGCCAAGCCATCCTACGAGCAGTACTTC.

The chain is built from TRBV28 and TRBJ2-1; 14 bases align to TRBD2. J lost 5 bases, V lost 7 bases, and 7 bases had no gene match. Germline V gene lookup returns CDR1 MDHEN and CDR2 SYDVKM. There are 16 residues in the CDR3. The CDR3 bases are TGTGCCAGCACTCCTTGGGGACTAGCGGGGGACAATGAGCAGTTCTTC. This codes for CASTPWGLAGDNEQFF.

In this sample, this clonotype turned up once. Likely a read error: the CDR3 ends without its conserved phenylalanine or tryptophan. The chain joins TRBV6-5 to TRBJ2-1, with D unresolved. The CDR3 covers 15 residues. V was clipped by 7 bases and J by 4 bases, with 17 bases between them. Germline V gene lookup returns CDR1 MNHEY and CDR2 SVGAGI. CDR3 amino acids: CASTFVGGIYNEQFC. As DNA, the CDR3 is TGTGCCAGCACCTTTGTGGGCGGAATTTACAATGAGCAGTTCTGC.

This clonotype was found a few times. The chain uses TRBV11-2 and TRBJ2-5; weak D call: TRBD2 (7 bases). The CDR3 is 15 residues long. V gave up 5 bases and J gave up 5 bases, with 18 bases separating them. Germline V gives CDR1 SGHAT, CDR2 FQNNGV. For the CDR3, the DNA is TGTGCCAGCAGCAAGGTGGGGGGGGCCGGGGAGACCCAGTACTTC. Translation: CASSKVGGAGETQYF.

Only a few counts were recorded for this clonotype. V is TRBV5-5 and J is TRBJ2-4, with 7 bases matching TRBD2. The germline CDR1 and CDR2 sequences are SGHKS and YYEKEE (reference sequence). After removal of 1 base from V and 8 bases from J, the junction contained 6 bases not matched to a gene. The CDR3 runs to 14 residues. The CDR3 loop is CASSLSPRGDIQYF. The CDR3 bases are TGTGCCAGCAGCTTGAGTCCTCGGGGGGACATTCAGTACTTC.

The rearrangement links TRBV6-1 to TRBJ2-3, with 8 bases lining up with TRBD2. The CDR3 is made up of 14 amino acids. With 5 bases clipped from V and 5 bases from J, the junction kept 6 bases outside the gene matches. CDR1 is MNHNS, CDR2 SASEGT, per germline. The CDR3 loop reads CASSTAGAIDTQYF. CDR3 sequence (DNA): TGTGCCAGCAGTACAGCGGGAGCCATAGATACGCAGTATTTT.

This clonotype was observed a few times. V is TRBV7-2 and J is TRBJ1-2; 7 nucleotides line up with TRBD1. CDR3 size: 14 residues. The V gene end was trimmed by 4 bases and the J gene end by 4 bases; junction bases not matched to a gene: 6. Germline CDR1 reads SGHTA; CDR2 reads FQGNSA. CDR3 sequence (DNA): TGTGCCAGCAGCTGGAGACAGGGAAGCTATGGCTACACCTTC. Protein product: CASSWRQGSYGYTF.

The sample holds many counts of this clonotype. The chain has TRBV7-9 and TRBJ1-5, with 9 positions matching TRBD1. This CDR3 contains 15 residues. V dropped 1 base and J dropped 3; count of bases not matched to a gene: 1. Per germline, CDR1 SEHNR and CDR2 FQNEAQ (reference sequence). Here the CDR3 reads CASSLGQGVNQPQHF. CDR3 DNA: TGTGCCAGCAGCTTAGGACAGGGGGTCAATCAGCCCCAGCATTTT. The variable domain in full, with the rest retrieved from reference TRBV7-9 and TRBJ1-5, is DTGVSQNPRHKITKRGQNVTFRCDPISEHNRLYWYRQTLGQGPEFLTYFQNEAQLEKSRLLSDRFSAERPKGSFSTLEIQRTEQGDSAMYLCASSLGQGVNQPQHFGDGTRLSIL.

This clonotype was seen repeatedly, ten times or more. This chain links TRBV5-5 with TRBJ2-5; unclear D gene. Germline CDR1 and CDR2: SGHKS and YYEKEE (reference sequence). Trimming cost V 4 bases and J 4 bases, with 11 bases left between them. The CDR3 consists of 13 residues. The CDR3 DNA is TGTGCCAGCAGCGGTGAAGGCCGAGAGACCCAGTACTTC. Amino acids: CASSGEGRETQYF. The whole variable domain, remainder taken from reference TRBV5-5 and TRBJ2-5, is DAGVTQSPTHLIKTRGQQVTLRCSPISGHKSVSWYQQVLGQGPQFIFQYYEKEERGRGNFPDRFSARQFPNYSSELNVNALLLGDSALYLCASSGEGRETQYFGPGTRLLVL.

This clonotype was seen a handful of times. The rearrangement joins TRBV19 to TRBJ2-3; D perhaps matches TRBD2 (5 bases). CDR3 size: 16 residues. Germline V gene data show CDR1 as LNHDA and CDR2 as SQIVND (reference sequence). V dropped 2 bases and J dropped 3 bases, with 15 bases sitting between them. As DNA, the CDR3 is TGTGCCAGTAGTATATCCGGGGTGCCCGAGACAGATACGCAGTATTTT. Residues: CASSISGVPETDTQYF.

This clonotype was recorded a few times. The V call is TRBV10-3, the J call TRBJ1-2; the D gene is possibly TRBD1 (5 bases). Germline CDR1 is ENHRY and CDR2 is SYGVKD. This CDR3 is 14 amino acids long. V lost 4 bases and J lost 4, with 13 bases in between. CDR3 coding DNA: TGTGCCATCAGTGCCGGCAGGGATGGCTATGGCTACACCTTC. Translated: CAISAGRDGYGYTF.

This clonotype appeared a few times. V gene TRBV4-1 combines with J gene TRBJ1-3, with unresolved D. The CDR3 loop spans 12 amino acids. V shed 0 bases and J shed 9 bases, with 6 bases lying between them. CDR1 is MGHRA, CDR2 YSYEKL, per germline. The CDR3: CASSQDGRTIYF. The CDR3 region has the DNA TGCGCCAGCAGCCAAGATGGGCGCACCATATATTTT.

This clonotype was seen more than once but under ten times. The rearrangement joins TRBV28 to TRBJ2-4, with 7 bases fitting TRBD2. This CDR3 has 15 residues. V gave up 6 bases and J gave up 5 bases; unmatched junction bases: 10. In germline, CDR1 is MDHEN, CDR2 SYDVKM. Here the CDR3 reads CASSLTGGGENIQYF. The CDR3 nucleotides are TGTGCCAGCAGCCTAACGGGGGGAGGCGAAAACATTCAGTACTTC. The full variable domain, with the rest looked up from reference TRBV28 and TRBJ2-4, is DVKVTQSSRYLVKRTGEKVFLECVQDMDHENMFWYRQDPGLGLRLIYFSYDVKMKEKGDIPEGYSVSREKKERFSLILESASTNQTSMYLCASSLTGGGENIQYFGAGTRLSVL.

The chain couples TRBV5-6 to TRBJ2-7, with D unresolved. V lost 0 bases to trimming and J lost 0 bases, with 10 bases between them. CDR1 is SGHDT, CDR2 YYEEEE, per germline. This CDR3 contains 15 residues. For the CDR3, the DNA is TGTGCCAGCAGCTTGGTCGGCTATAGCTCCTACGAGCAGTACTTC. Protein sequence: CASSLVGYSSYEQYF.

CDR3 in DNA: TGTGCCAGCCATTCCCAGGGGAGAAATCAGCCCCAGCATTTT. Translating gives CASHSQGRNQPQHF. V usage is TRBV19 and J usage is TRBJ1-5; possible D gene TRBD1, 6 bases. Looked up from germline, CDR1 is LNHDA and CDR2 is SQIVND (reference sequence). The V and J ends lost 9 bases and 4 bases respectively, with 16 bases between them. This CDR3 comprises 14 residues.

This chain links TRBV7-6 with TRBJ1-2; unclear D gene. The ends were cut back, 5 bases at V and 5 bases at J, with 12 bases in the middle. The CDR3 is 13 residues long. Germline V gene lookup returns CDR1 SGHVS and CDR2 FNYEAQ. CDR3 bases: TGTGCCAGCAGCCCACATATAGATTATGGCTACACCTTC. It encodes CASSPHIDYGYTF.

This clonotype appeared many times. The chain joins TRBV7-2 to TRBJ2-3; D unresolved. Germline V CDR1 and CDR2: SGHTA, FQGNSA. The V end was cut by 1 base, the J end by 6 bases, with 11 bases between. The CDR3 is made up of 14 amino acids. CDR3 DNA sequence: TGTGCCAGCAGCTTAGTTCGGGCTGGGGATACGCAGTATTTT. Its protein product is CASSLVRAGDTQYF.

This clonotype was seen only a few times. The V call is TRBV7-2, the J call TRBJ1-3, with D maybe TRBD1 (6 bases). The CDR3 is made up of 17 amino acids. The V and J ends lost 5 bases and 0 bases respectively, with 17 bases between them. Germline-derived CDR1 and CDR2 are SGHTA and FQGNSA. DNA of the CDR3: TGTGCCAGCAGCCCGATCCAGTACAGGGCCTCTGGAAACACCATATATTTT. It codes for CASSPIQYRASGNTIYF. Full variable domain (rest looked up from reference TRBV7-2 and TRBJ1-3): GAGVSQSPSNKVTEKGKDVELRCDPISGHTALYWYRQSLGQGLEFLIYFQGNSAPDKSGLPSDRFSAERTGGSVSTLTIQRTQQEDSAVYLCASSPIQYRASGNTIYFGEGSWLTVV.

This rearrangement joins TRBV18 to TRBJ2-1, with 7 nucleotides matching TRBD2. V trimming: 2 bases; J trimming: 4 bases; junction bases outside the gene matches: 8. This CDR3 contains 16 residues. CDR1 is KGHSH and CDR2 is LQKENI in the germline V gene. CDR3 loop: CASSPIAGAVYNEQFF. The CDR3 coding sequence is TGTGCCAGCTCACCAATCGCGGGAGCCGTTTACAATGAGCAGTTCTTC.

This clonotype was counted a few times. This chain uses TRBV7-8 with TRBJ2-3, with D possibly being TRBD2 (5 bases). Trimming cost V 5 bases and J 0 bases, with 21 bases left between them. This CDR3 is built from 18 residues. Germline V gene lookup returns CDR1 SGHVS and CDR2 FQNEAQ. Here the CDR3 reads CASSPRHIASSSTDTQYF. CDR3 in DNA: TGTGCCAGCAGCCCCCGCCACATAGCGTCCTCTAGCACAGATACGCAGTATTTT.

The V call is TRBV14, the J call TRBJ2-1, with 14 bases that match TRBD2. Trimming at V came to 4 bases and at J to 7 bases, leaving 9 bases not matched to a gene. This CDR3 has 17 residues. Germline V gene data show CDR1 as SGHDN and CDR2 as FVKESK. The CDR3 region has the DNA TGTGCCAGCAGCCCCCTTGCGGGACTAGCGGGAGAAAATGAGCAGTTCTTC. It encodes CASSPLAGLAGENEQFF.

In this sample, this clonotype turned up a few times. In DNA, the CDR3 is TGTGCCAGCAAGGACCTAGGCTACGAGCAGTACTTC. Its translation is CASKDLGYEQYF. The V call is TRBV28, the J call TRBJ2-7, with D hard to call. The V gene's germline CDR1 is MDHEN and CDR2 SYDVKM. The CDR3 extends over 12 amino acids. Deletions cut 7 bases from V and 3 bases from J, with 10 bases between. The full variable domain, its missing parts supplied by reference TRBV28 and TRBJ2-7, is DVKVTQSSRYLVKRTGEKVFLECVQDMDHENMFWYRQDPGLGLRLIYFSYDVKMKEKGDIPEGYSVSREKKERFSLILESASTNQTSMYLCASKDLGYEQYFGPGTRLTVT.

The rearrangement joins TRBV15 to TRBJ1-1; no firm D call. Deletions cut 0 bases from V and 3 bases from J, with 14 bases between. CDR3 length equals 16 residues. Germline V gene sequence: CDR1 LNHNV, CDR2 YYDKDF (reference sequence). The CDR3 region is CATSRDRIMGDTEAFF. The CDR3 coding sequence is TGTGCCACCAGCAGAGATCGGATTATGGGAGACACTGAAGCTTTCTTT.

With regard to this clonotype: This may be a read error, as it is one base from a much larger clone. Without the conserved terminal phenylalanine or tryptophan, this CDR3 likely stems from a read error. CDR3 DNA sequence: TGTGCCAGCAGCTCAGAAGCGGGGGAAGAGACCCAGTACTTA. Its protein is CASSSEAGEETQYL. This rearrangement joins TRBV7-2 to TRBJ2-5; 8 nucleotides agree with TRBD2. The CDR3 runs 14 residues. Germline trimming cut 4 bases from V and 3 bases from J; bases unmatched to any gene: 4. The germline gives CDR1 SGHTA, CDR2 FQGNSA.

This rearrangement joins TRBV28 to TRBJ2-1, with 9 bases fitting TRBD2. J gave up 6 bases and V 3 bases, and 9 bases lay outside the gene matches. In germline, CDR1 is MDHEN, CDR2 SYDVKM. The length of the CDR3 is 16 residues. For the CDR3, the DNA is TGTGCCAGCAGTTTTCGCCTAGCGGGGCCTAGCAATGAGCAGTTCTTC. It codes for CASSFRLAGPSNEQFF.